This T cell receptor beta chain was captured by sequencing in a study of shared clonotypes between healthy human individuals. Broader study findings: Naive subsets, compared against memory subsets, generally had larger estimated richness values.

Terminally differentiated effector memory CD45RA+ cells were excluded by CCR7 positive selection of CD45RO-negative cells. In the source study's methods: Filtering of immunoSEQ junctional sequences could not match full-length read filtering. The repertoire was sequenced with immunoSEQ multiplex PCR; TCRdb's copy has only in-frame clones and lacks some. V, J and clone size reflect that table, while D and trimming were determined from the DNA. This sample yields hundreds of thousands of clones, of which 96% are seen a single time; about 0.11% belongs to the top ten. This clone was detected only a few times. Antigen specificity is unknown. Other DNA sequences of this sample code for an identical CDR3. Trimming took off 8 bases at V and 1 base at J, with 11 bases between the two ends. This CDR3 has 13 amino acids. Germline V gene lookup returns CDR1 MDHEN and CDR2 SYDVKM.

This TCR came from a woman aged 25 to 39 in good health. The J gene is TRBJ2-5, the V gene TRBV28; D is unclear. Sample: naive CD8+ T cells sorted from blood. In DNA, the CDR3 is TGTGCCAGCCGCGGAGACTCCCAAGAGACCCAGTACTTC. Its protein product is CASRGDSQETQYF.